The rows below give T cell receptor beta chains drawn from one sample of a study of prognosis after radiotherapy for stage I lung cancer. One entry per CDR3 protein results from TCRdb running MiXCR on the multiplex PCR reads. The repertoire includes roughly 38,000 distinct CDR3 sequences, roughly 24% of them detected once, and about 25% sits in the top ten. The sample here was PBMCs, taken before or after stereotactic body radiation therapy (not recorded which). The receptor set was obtained from a donor over 45 with non-small cell lung cancer. The CDR3 runs from the conserved cysteine through the conserved F or W. Each record gives: J gene, V gene, D gene, clone size, CDR3 protein, CDR3 DNA. A D gene is named only where the DNA matches it firmly. The size entry is marked missing in some rows and otherwise reads once, few, many or a size class.

j_gene: TRBJ1-5; v_gene: TRBV19; d_gene: TRBD1; abundance: many; CDR3aa: CASSWGQGTNQPQHF; CDR3nt: TGTGCCAGTAGTTGGGGACAGGGAACTAATCAGCCCCAGCATTTT
j_gene: TRBJ2-7; v_gene: TRBV28; d_gene: NA; abundance: many; CDR3aa: CASRTIGRGSYEQYF; CDR3nt: TGTGCCAGCAGAACTATAGGTCGGGGGTCTTACGAGCAGTACTTC
j_gene: TRBJ1-1; v_gene: TRBV20-1; d_gene: TRBD1; abundance: few; CDR3aa: CNAGRQGVAEAFF; CDR3nt: TGCAATGCTGGGAGACAGGGGGTCGCTGAAGCTTTCTTT
j_gene: TRBJ2-1; v_gene: TRBV28; d_gene: TRBD1; abundance: many; CDR3aa: CASSWDRGGNEQFF; CDR3nt: TGTGCCAGCAGTTGGGACAGGGGAGGGAATGAGCAGTTCTTC
j_gene: TRBJ2-5; v_gene: TRBV19; d_gene: TRBD1; abundance: many; CDR3aa: CASSSGGLETQYF; CDR3nt: TGTGCCAGTAGTTCAGGGGGCCTAGAGACCCAGTACTTC
j_gene: TRBJ2-7; v_gene: TRBV29-1; d_gene: NA; abundance: many; CDR3aa: CSVRRQDYEQYF; CDR3nt: TGCAGCGTTAGAAGACAGGACTACGAGCAGTACTTC
j_gene: TRBJ2-7; v_gene: TRBV7-6; d_gene: TRBD2; abundance: many; CDR3aa: CASSLEASGREWQYF; CDR3nt: TGTGCCAGCAGCTTAGAGGCTAGCGGCCGTGAGTGGCAGTACTTC
j_gene: TRBJ2-7; v_gene: TRBV11-2; d_gene: TRBD2; abundance: NA; CDR3aa: CARRGGGGRSAYEQYF; CDR3nt: TGTGCCAGACGAGGGGGGGGCGGGAGGTCCGCCTACGAGCAGTACTTC
j_gene: TRBJ1-2; v_gene: TRBV19; d_gene: TRBD1; abundance: many; CDR3aa: CASRTSIQGSYGYTF; CDR3nt: TGTGCCAGTAGAACCTCCATACAGGGGAGCTATGGCTACACCTTC
j_gene: TRBJ2-5; v_gene: TRBV28; d_gene: NA; abundance: many; CDR3aa: CASSLLSQETQYF; CDR3nt: TGTGCCAGCAGTTTACTCAGCCAAGAGACCCAGTACTTC
j_gene: TRBJ1-5; v_gene: TRBV28; d_gene: NA; abundance: NA; CDR3aa: CASGSTNQPQHF; CDR3nt: TGTGCCAGCGGGTCAACCAATCAGCCCCAGCATTTT
j_gene: TRBJ2-5; v_gene: TRBV6-2/TRBV6-3; d_gene: TRBD2; abundance: many; CDR3aa: CASSGLAGPGETQYF; CDR3nt: TGTGCCAGCAGTGGACTAGCGGGGCCGGGGGAGACCCAGTACTTC
j_gene: TRBJ1-2; v_gene: TRBV28; d_gene: NA; abundance: many; CDR3aa: CASSLWVQGRGYTF; CDR3nt: TGTGCCAGCAGTTTATGGGTGCAGGGTAGGGGCTACACCTTC
j_gene: TRBJ1-3; v_gene: TRBV19; d_gene: NA; abundance: many; CDR3aa: CASGTPLSGNTIYF; CDR3nt: TGTGCCAGTGGGACACCACTCTCTGGAAACACCATATATTTT
j_gene: TRBJ2-3; v_gene: TRBV9; d_gene: TRBD2; abundance: many; CDR3aa: CASSVVGGSSDTQYF; CDR3nt: TGTGCCAGCAGCGTAGTTGGCGGGAGTTCAGATACGCAGTATTTT
j_gene: TRBJ1-5; v_gene: TRBV2; d_gene: NA; abundance: NA; CDR3aa: CASSEGMAGNHPQHF; CDR3nt: TGTGCCAGCAGTGAAGGCATGGCCGGCAATCATCCCCAGCATTTT
j_gene: TRBJ1-5; v_gene: TRBV6-1; d_gene: TRBD1; abundance: many; CDR3aa: CASGQGGNQPQHF; CDR3nt: TGTGCCAGCGGGCAGGGGGGGAATCAGCCCCAGCATTTT
j_gene: TRBJ2-6; v_gene: TRBV6-1; d_gene: TRBD1; abundance: many; CDR3aa: CATGTDVLSGANVLTF; CDR3nt: TGTGCCACGGGGACAGACGTCCTCTCTGGGGCCAACGTCCTGACTTTC
j_gene: TRBJ1-6; v_gene: TRBV6-2/TRBV6-3; d_gene: NA; abundance: NA; CDR3aa: CATSQNYNSPLSF; CDR3nt: TGTGCCACCAGCCAAAACTATAATTCACCCCTCAGCTTT
j_gene: TRBJ1-2; v_gene: TRBV6-2/TRBV6-3; d_gene: NA; abundance: NA; CDR3aa: CASSIRESSPNYGYAF; CDR3nt: TGTGCCAGCAGTATAAGGGAATCTTCCCCTAACTATGGCTACGCCTTC
j_gene: TRBJ2-5; v_gene: TRBV28; d_gene: NA; abundance: NA; CDR3aa: CASSLFSGQKGETQYF; CDR3nt: TGTGCCAGCAGTTTATTCTCGGGGCAAAAGGGAGAGACCCAGTACTTC
j_gene: TRBJ2-7; v_gene: TRBV19; d_gene: TRBD1; abundance: many; CDR3aa: CATSNRGSYEQYF; CDR3nt: TGTGCCACCAGCAACAGGGGTTCCTACGAGCAGTACTTC
j_gene: TRBJ2-2; v_gene: TRBV11-2; d_gene: NA; abundance: many; CDR3aa: CASSLMGGLTPGELFF; CDR3nt: TGTGCCAGCAGCTTAATGGGTGGCCTGACGCCCGGGGAGCTGTTTTTT
j_gene: TRBJ1-4; v_gene: TRBV20-1; d_gene: NA; abundance: many; CDR3aa: CSARGPTATNEKLFF; CDR3nt: TGCAGTGCTAGAGGACCCACGGCAACTAATGAAAAACTGTTTTTT
j_gene: TRBJ2-1; v_gene: TRBV3-1; d_gene: NA; abundance: many; CDR3aa: CASSQETRRAIYNEQFF; CDR3nt: TGTGCCAGCAGCCAAGAGACCCGGAGGGCCATCTACAATGAGCAGTTCTTC
j_gene: TRBJ1-1; v_gene: TRBV7-9; d_gene: NA; abundance: many; CDR3aa: CASSLGVGRNTEAFF; CDR3nt: TGTGCCAGCAGCTTAGGAGTGGGACGGAACACTGAAGCTTTCTTT
j_gene: TRBJ2-5; v_gene: TRBV20-1; d_gene: NA; abundance: many; CDR3aa: CSAQWSGQETQYF; CDR3nt: TGCAGTGCTCAGTGGTCGGGTCAAGAGACCCAGTACTTC
j_gene: TRBJ2-2; v_gene: TRBV18; d_gene: NA; abundance: many; CDR3aa: CASSPPRDPGELFF; CDR3nt: TGTGCCAGCTCACCTCCCAGGGATCCCGGGGAGCTGTTTTTT
j_gene: TRBJ1-2; v_gene: TRBV12-3/TRBV12-4; d_gene: TRBD1; abundance: NA; CDR3aa: CASSPIQGAKGYTF; CDR3nt: TGTGCCAGCAGTCCAATACAGGGGGCAAAAGGCTACACCTTC
j_gene: TRBJ1-3; v_gene: TRBV12-3/TRBV12-4; d_gene: NA; abundance: once; CDR3aa: CASSLGQSGNTIYF; CDR3nt: TGTGCCAGCAGTCTCGGACAGTCCGGAAACACCATATATTTT
j_gene: TRBJ1-1; v_gene: TRBV24-1; d_gene: NA; abundance: many; CDR3aa: CATRPGAGRNTEAFF; CDR3nt: TGTGCCACCAGACCCGGTGCTGGCAGGAACACTGAAGCTTTCTTT
j_gene: TRBJ1-6; v_gene: TRBV12-3/TRBV12-4; d_gene: TRBD1; abundance: NA; CDR3aa: CASSLDRGTNSPLHF; CDR3nt: TGTGCCAGCAGTTTAGACAGGGGGACTAATTCACCCCTCCACTTT
j_gene: TRBJ2-2; v_gene: TRBV11-2; d_gene: NA; abundance: many; CDR3aa: CASSLGRGAGGLFF; CDR3nt: TGTGCCAGCAGCCTCGGGCGGGGAGCCGGGGGGCTGTTTTTT
j_gene: TRBJ2-7; v_gene: TRBV7-9; d_gene: TRBD1; abundance: NA; CDR3aa: CDSSVHRGQGASEQYF; CDR3nt: TGTGACAGCAGCGTCCATAGGGGACAGGGTGCATCCGAGCAGTACTTC
j_gene: TRBJ2-3; v_gene: TRBV19; d_gene: TRBD1; abundance: NA; CDR3aa: CASSIYAGTGSTDTQYF; CDR3nt: TGTGCCAGTAGTATTTATGCCGGGACAGGCTCCACAGATACGCAGTATTTT
j_gene: TRBJ2-7; v_gene: TRBV5-1; d_gene: NA; abundance: many; CDR3aa: CASSLETGKQYF; CDR3nt: TGCGCCAGCAGCTTGGAAACAGGGAAACAGTACTTC
j_gene: TRBJ1-1; v_gene: TRBV5-6; d_gene: NA; abundance: NA; CDR3aa: CASSLYDREAFEAFF; CDR3nt: TGTGCCAGCAGCTTGTATGACAGAGAGGCGTTTGAAGCTTTCTTT